This TCR beta chain was found in a study of CD8 T cells in ankylosing spondylitis. Study results and caveats: Disease-linked clones reportedly concentrated significantly in matched ankylosing spondylitis synovial fluid. A TCR beta motif of about 8 highly homologous variants seemed to mark ankylosing spondylitis blood.

This clonotype has only a few counts. Antigen unknown. Making the TCR beta libraries involved quantitative 5'-RACE with molecular barcodes. One entry per CDR3 protein results from TCRdb running MiXCR on the 5' RACE reads. The sample gives a few hundred thousand distinct CDR3 sequences, roughly 20% of which show up once; around 7.8% is in the top ten. CDR3 length: 12 residues. Trimming stripped 10 bases from V and 1 base from J, with 10 bases between. V gene TRBV12-3 or TRBV12-4 combines with J gene TRBJ1-1; perhaps TRBD1 as D (6 bases). What was sequenced was blood, either unsorted or a sorted T cell fraction (not recorded which). The source of this sequence is a male donor with ankylosing spondylitis or in good health (not recorded which). The CDR3 DNA sequence: TGTGCCACCATGACAGGGAACACTGAAGCTTTCTTT. This codes for CATMTGNTEAFF.